This TCR beta chain emerged from a study of TIL therapy for anti-PD-1-resistant metastatic lung cancer. Sequencing used immunoSEQ v3. Data came from immunoSEQ multiplex PCR; TCRdb stores just in-frame clones and leaves some out. Of 45,000 to 75,000 clones in the sample, roughly 91% were seen once. Documented time point: pre-treatment sample, taken before nivolumab and TIL therapy. Remarks on this clone: Antigen: not known.

Study outcomes and limitations: The baseline peripheral repertoire was partially replaced by infused TIL clonotypes that later decayed. Patients were highly selected, enriched for treatment-naive, never-smoker and oncogene-addicted cases.

This CDR3 contains 13 residues. V lost 5 bases and J 2 bases, leaving 9 bases between the germline ends. Per germline, CDR1 SGHTA and CDR2 FQGTGA. This TCR derives from a person between 25 and 80 years old with non-small cell lung cancer. The material sequenced was blood, taken at baseline. The J gene is TRBJ1-1, the V gene TRBV7-3, with D possibly matching TRBD1 (5 bases). The chain's CDR3 is CASSRQTNTEAFF. Written as DNA, the CDR3 is TGTGCCAGCAGCAGACAGACCAACACTGAAGCTTTCTTT. The entire variable domain, with the rest obtained from reference TRBV7-3 and TRBJ1-1, is as follows: GAGVSQTPSNKVTEKGKYVELRCDPISGHTALYWYRQSLGQGPEFLIYFQGTGAADDSGLPNDRFFAVRPEGSVSTLKIQRTERGDSAVYLCASSRQTNTEAFFGQGTRLTVV.